These T cell receptor beta chains were read from a single sample in a study of beta chain features in type 1 diabetes. Some clones are missing from TCRdb's copy, which holds only in-frame ones; the method was immunoSEQ multiplex PCR. In the table there are some 640,000 clones, over 12% of which are singletons. Sample: naive CD4+ T cells from blood. These receptor sequences come from a young man with type 1 diabetes. The conserved cysteine and the conserved F or W are not part of the CDR3 here. A D gene is named only where the DNA matches it firmly. Size tells how often a clone was seen (once, few, many) or the class of an expanded clone, and some rows leave it out.

TRBJ2-3	-	-	TRBV9	ASSVGPVTSTDTQY
TRBJ1-1	-	few	TRBV7-2	ASSRNTEAF
TRBJ1-2	TRBD1	few	TRBV7-9	ASSARTGNYGYT
TRBJ2-7	TRBD2	-	TRBV5-4	ASSPGTSGYEQY
TRBJ1-6	-	-	TRBV19	AVAGQGNSPLH
TRBJ1-5	TRBD1	-	TRBV30	AWSPDRGQPQH
TRBJ2-7	TRBD1	few	TRBV28	ASSTGGTGVYEQY
TRBJ2-6	-	few	TRBV30	AWEGSGANVLT
TRBJ2-2	TRBD1	-	TRBV2	ASRTGTGISGELF
TRBJ2-7	-	-	TRBV27	ASTKGQTGVTGEQY
TRBJ1-2	-	-	TRBV29-1	SAASGRITDGYT
TRBJ1-2	-	-	TRBV29-1	SVEDWSYGYT
TRBJ2-1	TRBD1	few	TRBV30	AWSTGGIYNEQF
TRBJ1-6	-	-	TRBV30	AWGSSYNSPLH
TRBJ1-5	-	-	TRBV30	AWSTRGNQPQH
TRBJ2-3	-	few	TRBV9	ASSRTDTQY
TRBJ2-3	-	few	TRBV5-4	ASSPEGRPSTDTQY
TRBJ1-2	TRBD1	-	TRBV30	AWKGEGAPWKGYT
TRBJ1-4	-	once	TRBV6-5	ASSYSPATNEKLF
TRBJ2-5	-	few	TRBV7-2	ASSPGGGQETQY
TRBJ1-2	TRBD1	-	TRBV18	ASSPSTGQGYGYT
TRBJ2-7	TRBD1	-	TRBV4-2	ASSLYPRGHKNEQY
TRBJ2-6	TRBD1	-	TRBV13	ASSRTGGLASGANVLT
TRBJ1-1	-	few	TRBV7-9	ASSRWRGEGVTEAF
TRBJ2-7	-	few	TRBV2	ASSEGEPYYEQY
TRBJ2-7	TRBD1	-	TRBV7-2	ASSFDRGAYEQY
TRBJ2-1	-	few	TRBV2	ASSTNRENEQF
TRBJ2-4	-	-	TRBV6-6	ASSGAGSWNIQY
TRBJ1-2	TRBD1	-	TRBV25-1	ASSEAGTGSGYT
TRBJ1-2	-	-	TRBV29-1	SVRQDYGYT
TRBJ2-2	TRBD2	few	TRBV6-5	ASSYEASGGAGELF
TRBJ2-5	TRBD2	-	TRBV7-2	ASSLGTSGETQY
TRBJ1-2	-	few	TRBV23-1	ASSRADRDPLRKCGYT
TRBJ2-2	-	few	TRBV6-6	ASGKNTGELF
TRBJ2-3	TRBD2	many	TRBV23-1	ASSVSGARLDTQY
TRBJ2-1	-	-	TRBV14	ASSQGGAHNEQF
TRBJ2-1	-	few	TRBV30	AWKALAASYNEQF
TRBJ2-5	-	-	TRBV20-1	SASSRETQY
TRBJ2-3	-	-	TRBV5-4	ASSLKSFAGNTDTQY
TRBJ1-5	-	-	TRBV2	ASIREVNQPQH
TRBJ1-4	-	-	TRBV7-9	ASSPRGRHEKLF
TRBJ2-1	-	few	TRBV14	ASSQESGGYGNEQF
TRBJ1-1	-	-	TRBV5-1	ASSPDRRNTEAF
TRBJ2-3	-	-	TRBV5-1	ASSLGPAFTDTQY
TRBJ1-5	TRBD1	few	TRBV30	AWSGKGTGGQPQH
TRBJ2-5	-	few	TRBV29-1	SETWREETQY
TRBJ2-2	-	-	TRBV29-1	SVERVGAGDGELF
TRBJ1-1	-	few	TRBV29-1	SVEDHRNTEAF
TRBJ2-2	-	-	TRBV7-7	ASSRSRGGRPGELF
TRBJ2-5	-	few	TRBV9	ASSETTGPGTQY
TRBJ2-2	-	few	TRBV9	ASSASRDFRRPGELF
TRBJ1-2	TRBD1	-	TRBV9	ASSVVPDRGYT
TRBJ2-7	-	few	TRBV10-3	AISESKDSYEQY
TRBJ2-2	-	few	TRBV9	ASSVGLRAGELF